This TCR beta chain was sequenced for a study of siplizumab effects on memory and regulatory T cells (dated by TCRdb to between 2019 and 2020). At the level of the whole study: The study looked at the effect of siplizumab, an anti-CD2 antibody, on alloreactive T-cell subsets in allogeneic mixed lymphocyte reactions made from human PBMCs.

The library came from the immunoSEQ multiplex PCR assay. Approximately 100,000 TCR templates per sample were assayed on the deep sequencing platform. Genomic DNA extracted from sorted T cells was the material used for TCRbeta CDR3 sequencing. As for the authors' bioinformatics: Clonal analysis of TCRbeta CDR3 data was done in the R programming language. Alloreactive CD4+ and CD8+ clones were identified by comparing unstimulated samples to CFSE-low samples taken after the reaction. Alloreactive CD4+ clones were assigned to regulatory or non-regulatory origin by matching sequences to sorted unstimulated Treg and non-Treg repertoires. In its TCRdb copy, this immuneACCESS table keeps in-frame sequences only and misses some clones. Where compared with another copy, unresolved V genes explain less than half of these, and the others have no known cause. For V, J and clone size, that table is used; D and trimming come from the DNA. This sample gives 75,000 to 100,000 clones in total; roughly 94% of them show up just once. The top ten constitute roughly 1.3% of the sample.

A remark on this clone: The specificity of this receptor is unknown. Base qualities are not recorded, but no much larger clone differs from it by a single base.

Sorted unstimulated T cells and proliferating T cells recovered from mixed lymphocyte reactions were subjected to TCRbeta CDR3 sequencing. Fresh whole blood from nine to ten HLA-typed healthy donors was used as the source from which PBMCs were isolated. To map where alloreactive clones came from, unstimulated CD4+ non-regulatory T cells were FACS-sorted. General conclusions and limits of the study: Because sequences below about 10^-5 frequency were poorly captured, only a minor fraction of alloreactive clones could be mapped to unstimulated subsets. The cumulative frequency of alloreactive sequences traceable to unstimulated CD4+ memory T cells was significantly reduced by siplizumab. Whether proliferating Tregs from siplizumab cultures were suppressive was not functionally confirmed. Greater diversity appeared to be present in unstimulated naive T cells than in memory T cells, and a substantial contribution to the alloresponse seemed to be made by naive cells. Of the alloreactive CD4+ clones that could be mapped, the Treg-derived share averaged about 70% with siplizumab compared with roughly 27% in control reactions. A naive or memory phenotype could not be assigned to roughly 75-96% of proliferating CD4+ or CD8+ clones.

The cysteine opens and the phenylalanine closes a CDR3 of 14 amino acids. Of the read, only the CDR3 DNA is kept; its 42 bases are in frame from base 1. CDR1 SQVTM and CDR2 ANQGSEA are derived from the germline V gene. At the junction V is shortened by 3 bases and J by 0 bases, with 11 bases in between. The chain is assembled from TRBV29-1 and TRBJ1-1; the D gene remains uncertain. Sequenced sample: non-Treg CD4+ T cells sorted from blood. Sample cell subset or site, as interpreted from the label and publication: FACS-sorted unstimulated CD4+ non-regulatory T cells. This sequence was found in a human donor in good health. CDR3 region: CSVDLGGVNTEAFF. DNA sequence: TGCAGCGTTGATCTTGGAGGCGTGAACACTGAAGCTTTCTTT.